This T cell receptor (beta chain) emerged from a study of Ad26.COV2.S vaccination and SARS-CoV-2 variants. Whole-study context: Participants got Ad26.COV2.S intramuscularly, once or twice 56 days apart.

Clones were sequenced by immunoSEQ multiplex PCR, and TCRdb holds only the in-frame ones, with some missing. The repertoire consists of around 300,000 clones, with approximately 87% occurring once and the leading ten covering 4.5% to 7%. Indicated treatment: roughly 18 received Ad26.COV2.S at low or high dose, single or two shots; 5 received placebo; per-sample allocation not given. Samples came from day 63 after the first vaccine or placebo injection. The study used a vaccine consisting of an Ad26 vector that expressed Wuhan-strain SARS-CoV-2 spike. The study's findings and limits: Placebo recipients and vaccine recipients were similar in non-spike TCR breadth. Possible underestimation of total T cell responses by the TCR breadth and depth analyses was noted.

In its sample, this clone was seen once. Antigen: not known. This CDR3 has 13 residues. Germline CDR1 MNHEY, CDR2 SMNVEV (reference sequence). The junction had 8 bases not matched to a gene; V was cut back by 6 bases and J by 7 bases. Sample: peripheral blood, taken in a trial of Ad26.COV2.S vaccine versus placebo. This chain connects TRBV27 to TRBJ2-7, with 8 nucleotides matching TRBD1. This sequence originates from a person aged 18-65 years who received the Ad26.COV2.S COVID-19 vaccine or a placebo. CDR3 nucleotide sequence: TGTGCCAGCAGCAGGGGGCCGACTGGAGAGCAGTACTTC. It is translated as CASSRGPTGEQYF.